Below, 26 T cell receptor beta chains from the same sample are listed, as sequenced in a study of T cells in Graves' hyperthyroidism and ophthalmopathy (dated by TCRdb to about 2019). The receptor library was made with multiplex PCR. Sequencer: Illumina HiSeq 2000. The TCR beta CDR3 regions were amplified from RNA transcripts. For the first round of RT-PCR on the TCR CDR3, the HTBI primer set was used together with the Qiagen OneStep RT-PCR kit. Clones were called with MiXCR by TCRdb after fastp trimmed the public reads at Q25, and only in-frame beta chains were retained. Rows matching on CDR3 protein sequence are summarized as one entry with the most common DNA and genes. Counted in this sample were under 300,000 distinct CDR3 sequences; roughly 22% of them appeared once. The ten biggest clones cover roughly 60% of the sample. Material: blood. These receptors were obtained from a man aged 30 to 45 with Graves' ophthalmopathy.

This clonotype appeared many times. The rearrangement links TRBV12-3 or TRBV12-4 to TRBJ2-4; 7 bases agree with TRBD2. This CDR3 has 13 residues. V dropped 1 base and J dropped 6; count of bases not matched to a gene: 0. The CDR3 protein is CASSLGEGNIQYF. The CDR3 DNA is TGTGCCAGCAGTTTAGGGGAGGGAAACATTCAGTACTTC.

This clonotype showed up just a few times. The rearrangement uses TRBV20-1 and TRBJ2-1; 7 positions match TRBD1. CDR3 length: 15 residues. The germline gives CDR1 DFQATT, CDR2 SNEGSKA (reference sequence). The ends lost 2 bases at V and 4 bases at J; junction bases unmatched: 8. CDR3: CSARKTGVEYNEQFF. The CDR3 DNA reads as TGCAGTGCTAGAAAAACAGGGGTCGAGTACAATGAGCAGTTCTTC.

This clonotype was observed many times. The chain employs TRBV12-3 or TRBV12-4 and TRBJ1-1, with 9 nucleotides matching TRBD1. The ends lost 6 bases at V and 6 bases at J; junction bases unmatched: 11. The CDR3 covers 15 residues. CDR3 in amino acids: CASSVAGTGLAEAFF. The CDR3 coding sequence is TGTGCCAGCAGCGTGGCCGGGACAGGGCTCGCTGAAGCTTTCTTT.

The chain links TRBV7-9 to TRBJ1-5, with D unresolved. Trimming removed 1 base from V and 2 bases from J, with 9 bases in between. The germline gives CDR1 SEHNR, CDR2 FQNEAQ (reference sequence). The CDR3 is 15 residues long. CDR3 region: CASSLGSGRNQPQHF. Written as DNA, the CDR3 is TGTGCCAGCAGCTTAGGAAGCGGACGCAATCAGCCCCAGCATTTT.

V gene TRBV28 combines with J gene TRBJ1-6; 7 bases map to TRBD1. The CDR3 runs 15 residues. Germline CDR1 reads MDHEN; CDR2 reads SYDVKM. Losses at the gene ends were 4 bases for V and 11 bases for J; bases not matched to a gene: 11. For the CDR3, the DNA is TGTGCCAGCAGTTATCCAGGACAGGCTACAACACCCCTCCACTTT. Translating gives CASSYPGQATTPLHF.

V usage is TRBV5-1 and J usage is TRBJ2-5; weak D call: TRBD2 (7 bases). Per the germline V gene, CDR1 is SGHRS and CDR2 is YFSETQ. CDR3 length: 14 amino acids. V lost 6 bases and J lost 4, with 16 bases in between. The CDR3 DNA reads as TGCGCCAGCACAGGGGCGGGAGTGGGAGAGACCCAGTACTTC. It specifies CASTGAGVGETQYF.

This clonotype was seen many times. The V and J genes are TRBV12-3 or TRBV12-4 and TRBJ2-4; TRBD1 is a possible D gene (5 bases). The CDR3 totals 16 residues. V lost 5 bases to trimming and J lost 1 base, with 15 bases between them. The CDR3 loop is CASSLDNEIAKNIQYF. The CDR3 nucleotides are TGTGCCAGCAGTCTGGACAATGAGATTGCCAAAAACATTCAGTACTTC.

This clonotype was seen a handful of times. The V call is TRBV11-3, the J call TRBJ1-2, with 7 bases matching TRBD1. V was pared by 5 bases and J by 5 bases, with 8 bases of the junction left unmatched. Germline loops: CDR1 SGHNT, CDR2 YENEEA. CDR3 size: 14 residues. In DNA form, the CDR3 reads TGTGCCAGCAGCCACCGGGACAGAACTTATGGCTACACCTTC. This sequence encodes CASSHRDRTYGYTF. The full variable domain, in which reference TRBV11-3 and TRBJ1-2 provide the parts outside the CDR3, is EAGVVQSPRYKIIEKKQPVAFWCNPISGHNTLYWYLQNLGQGPELLIRYENEEAVDDSQLPKDRFSAERLKGVDSTLKIQPAELGDSAVYLCASSHRDRTYGYTFGSGTRLTVV.

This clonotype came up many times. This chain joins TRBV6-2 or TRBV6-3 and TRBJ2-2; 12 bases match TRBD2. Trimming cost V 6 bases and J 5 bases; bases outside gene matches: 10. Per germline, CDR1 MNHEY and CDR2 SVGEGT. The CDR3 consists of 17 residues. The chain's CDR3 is CASRLLAGGPKTGELFF. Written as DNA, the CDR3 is TGTGCCAGCAGACTCCTAGCGGGAGGGCCTAAGACCGGGGAGCTGTTTTTT.

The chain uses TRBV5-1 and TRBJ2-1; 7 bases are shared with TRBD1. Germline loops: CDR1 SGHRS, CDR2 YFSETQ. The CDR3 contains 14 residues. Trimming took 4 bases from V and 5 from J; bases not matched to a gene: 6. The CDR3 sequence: CASSQTGADNEQFF. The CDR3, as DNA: TGCGCCAGCAGCCAAACAGGGGCAGACAATGAGCAGTTCTTC.

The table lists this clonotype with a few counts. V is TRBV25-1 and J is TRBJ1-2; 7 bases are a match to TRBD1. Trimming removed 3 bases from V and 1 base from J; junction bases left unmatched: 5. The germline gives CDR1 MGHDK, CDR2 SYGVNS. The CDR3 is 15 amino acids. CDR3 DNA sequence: TGTGCCAGCAGTGACCGACAGGGACTTAACTATGGCTACACCTTC. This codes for CASSDRQGLNYGYTF.

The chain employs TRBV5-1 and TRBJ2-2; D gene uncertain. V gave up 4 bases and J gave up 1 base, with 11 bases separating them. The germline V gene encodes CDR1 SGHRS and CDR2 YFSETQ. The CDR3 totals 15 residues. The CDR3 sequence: CASSTTAKNTGELFF. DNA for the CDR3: TGCGCCAGCAGCACAACAGCAAAGAACACCGGGGAGCTGTTTTTT.

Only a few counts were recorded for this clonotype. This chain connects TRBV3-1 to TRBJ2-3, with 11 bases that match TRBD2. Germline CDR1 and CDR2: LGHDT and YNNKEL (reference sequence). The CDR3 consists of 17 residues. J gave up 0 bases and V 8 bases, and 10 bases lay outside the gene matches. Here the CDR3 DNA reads TGTGCCAGCGGGTTTAGCGGGAGGGCGCTTAGCACAGATACGCAGTATTTT. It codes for CASGFSGRALSTDTQYF.

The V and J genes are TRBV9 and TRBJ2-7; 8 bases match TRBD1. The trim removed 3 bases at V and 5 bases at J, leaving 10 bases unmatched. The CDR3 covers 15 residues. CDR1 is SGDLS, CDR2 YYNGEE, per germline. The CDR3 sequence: CASSDSGGNGDEQYF. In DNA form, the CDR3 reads TGTGCCAGCAGCGATTCAGGGGGCAATGGGGACGAGCAGTACTTC. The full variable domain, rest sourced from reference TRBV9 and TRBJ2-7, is DSGVTQTPKHLITATGQRVTLRCSPRSGDLSVYWYQQSLDQGLQFLIQYYNGEERAKGNILERFSAQQFPDLHSELNLSSLELGDSALYFCASSDSGGNGDEQYFGPGTRLTVT.

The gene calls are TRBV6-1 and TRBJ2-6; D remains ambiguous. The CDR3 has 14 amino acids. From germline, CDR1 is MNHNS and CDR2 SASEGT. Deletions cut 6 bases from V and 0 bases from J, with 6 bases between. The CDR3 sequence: CASRYSSGANVLTF. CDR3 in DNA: TGTGCCAGCAGGTACAGCTCTGGGGCCAACGTCCTGACTTTC.

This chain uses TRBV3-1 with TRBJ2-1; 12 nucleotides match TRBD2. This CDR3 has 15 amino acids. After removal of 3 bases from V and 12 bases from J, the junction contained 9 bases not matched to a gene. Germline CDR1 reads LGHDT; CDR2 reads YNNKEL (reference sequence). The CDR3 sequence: CASSHQRTSGTRQFF. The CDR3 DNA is TGTGCCAGCAGCCATCAAAGGACTAGCGGGACGAGGCAGTTCTTC.

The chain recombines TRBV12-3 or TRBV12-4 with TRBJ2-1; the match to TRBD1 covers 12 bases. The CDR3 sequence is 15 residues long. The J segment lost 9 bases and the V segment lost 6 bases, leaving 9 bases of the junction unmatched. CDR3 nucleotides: TGTGCCAGCAGCCGGGACAGGGGGCGCCCCGGTGAGCAGTTCTTC. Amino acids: CASSRDRGRPGEQFF.

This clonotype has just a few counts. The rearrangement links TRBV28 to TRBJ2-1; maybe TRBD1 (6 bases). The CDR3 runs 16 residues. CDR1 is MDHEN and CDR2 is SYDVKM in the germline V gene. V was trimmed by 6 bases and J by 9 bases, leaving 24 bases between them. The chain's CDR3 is CASRPPVGAGLSEQFF. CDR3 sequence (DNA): TGTGCCAGCAGACCCCCGGTGGGGGCAGGGTTGAGTGAGCAGTTCTTC.

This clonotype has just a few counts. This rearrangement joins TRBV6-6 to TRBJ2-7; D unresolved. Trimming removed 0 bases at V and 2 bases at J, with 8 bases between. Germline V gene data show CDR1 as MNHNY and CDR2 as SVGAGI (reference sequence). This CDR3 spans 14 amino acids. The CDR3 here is CASSYSDGPYEQYF. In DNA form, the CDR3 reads TGTGCCAGCAGTTACTCGGACGGCCCCTACGAGCAGTACTTC.

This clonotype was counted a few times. Here the CDR3 reads CASSWDRDNEQFF. CDR3 DNA: TGTGCCAGCAGTTGGGACAGGGATAATGAGCAGTTCTTC. This chain joins TRBV27 and TRBJ2-1; the match to TRBD1 covers 9 bases. J gave up 7 bases and V 4 bases, and 2 bases lay outside the gene matches. Germline CDR1 and CDR2: MNHEY and SMNVEV (reference sequence). This CDR3 region has 13 residues.

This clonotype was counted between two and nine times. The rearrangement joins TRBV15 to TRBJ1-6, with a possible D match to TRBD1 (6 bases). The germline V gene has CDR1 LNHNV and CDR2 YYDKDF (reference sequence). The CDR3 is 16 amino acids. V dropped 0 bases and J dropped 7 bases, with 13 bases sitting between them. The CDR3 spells CATSRDRTGNNSPLHF. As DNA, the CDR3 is TGTGCCACCAGCAGAGACAGAACAGGGAACAATTCACCCCTCCACTTT. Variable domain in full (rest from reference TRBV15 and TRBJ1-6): DAMVIQNPRYQVTQFGKPVTLSCSQTLNHNVMYWYQQKSSQAPKLLFHYYDKDFNNEADTPDNFQSRRPNTSFCFLDIRSPGLGDTAMYLCATSRDRTGNNSPLHFGNGTRLTVT.

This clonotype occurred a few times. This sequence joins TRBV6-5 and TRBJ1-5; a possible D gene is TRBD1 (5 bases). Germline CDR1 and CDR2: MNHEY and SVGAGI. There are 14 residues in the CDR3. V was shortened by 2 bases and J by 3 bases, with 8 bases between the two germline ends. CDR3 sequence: CASSYGGVNQPQHF. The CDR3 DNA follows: TGTGCCAGCAGTTACGGGGGGGTCAATCAGCCCCAGCATTTT.

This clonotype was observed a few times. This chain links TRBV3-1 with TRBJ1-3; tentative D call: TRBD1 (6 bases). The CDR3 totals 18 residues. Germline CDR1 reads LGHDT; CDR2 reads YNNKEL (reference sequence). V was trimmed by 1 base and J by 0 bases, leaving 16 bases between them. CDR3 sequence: CASSQVAGGHTSGNTIYF. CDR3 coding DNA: TGTGCCAGCAGCCAAGTTGCCGGGGGACACACCTCTGGAAACACCATATATTTT. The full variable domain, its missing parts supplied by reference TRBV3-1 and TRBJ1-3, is DTAVSQTPKYLVTQMGNDKSIKCEQNLGHDTMYWYKQDSKKFLKIMFSYNNKELIINETVPNRFSPKSPDKAHLNLHINSLELGDSAVYFCASSQVAGGHTSGNTIYFGEGSWLTVV.

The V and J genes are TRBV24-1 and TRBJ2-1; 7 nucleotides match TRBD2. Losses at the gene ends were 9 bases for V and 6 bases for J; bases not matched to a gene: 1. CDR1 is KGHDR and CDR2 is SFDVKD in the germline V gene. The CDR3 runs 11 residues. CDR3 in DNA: TGTGCCACCGGGGGGGTCAATGAGCAGTTCTTC. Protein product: CATGGVNEQFF.

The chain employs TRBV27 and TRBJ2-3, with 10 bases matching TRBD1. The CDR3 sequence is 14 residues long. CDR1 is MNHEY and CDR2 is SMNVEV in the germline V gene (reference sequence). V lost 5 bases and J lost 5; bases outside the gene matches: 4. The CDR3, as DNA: TGTGCCAGCAGTGTCGGACAGGGGGGAGATACGCAGTATTTT. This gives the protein CASSVGQGGDTQYF.

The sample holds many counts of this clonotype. CDR3 nucleotides: TGTGCCAGCAAAACCGGGGGGCAAGTCTACAATGAGCAGTTCTTC. The encoded protein is CASKTGGQVYNEQFF. This chain connects TRBV11-2 to TRBJ2-1, with D tentatively TRBD2 (7 bases). This CDR3 has 15 residues. V was trimmed by 7 bases and J by 3 bases, leaving 16 bases between them. Germline V gene data show CDR1 as SGHAT and CDR2 as FQNNGV.